The TCR beta chain described here comes from a study of blood T cell repertoires in COVID-19. The CDR3 totals 15 residues. The V end lost 1 base, the J end lost 4 bases, and 13 bases lay between the germline ends. Germline-derived CDR1 and CDR2 are SGHNT and YENEEA. Generated by immunoSEQ multiplex PCR, the TCRdb table keeps only in-frame clones and is missing some. Of approximately 200,000 clones listed, approximately 92% were seen once; the top ten hold under 4%. V usage is TRBV11-3 and J usage is TRBJ1-1; D unresolved. The receptor's source is a woman younger than 35 in a cohort exposed to, infected with or recovered from COVID-19 (not recorded which). Sequences were obtained from PBMCs or T cells enriched from blood (not recorded which). CDR3 region: CASSLGGGSGTEAFF. In DNA form, the CDR3 reads TGTGCCAGCAGCTTAGGCGGCGGCTCGGGCACTGAAGCTTTCTTT.